Given below is one T cell receptor beta chain in context. The data were taken from a study of blood T cell repertoires in COVID-19. Whole-study context: Samples representing acute and convalescent COVID-19 were sourced from the United States, Italy and Spain. PBMCs, B-cell-depleted T cells, or T cells provided the cDNA or gDNA that made up the material.

The CDR3 consists of 14 residues. Germline CDR1 SEHNR, CDR2 FQNEAQ (reference sequence). V lost 4 bases to trimming and J lost 10 bases, with 14 bases between them. Authors' analysis steps: Estimates of nucleated cell counts were drawn from the amplification of reference gene primers. Repertoires were generated with immunoSEQ multiplex PCR, while TCRdb's copy carries only in-frame clones and drops some. V, J and clone size reflect that table, while D and trimming were determined from the DNA. The table shows 250,000 to 350,000 clones, with about nine tenths occurring only once. The source is a woman aged 25 to 39 with active or convalescent COVID-19. The specimen sequenced was peripheral blood. The J gene is TRBJ1-6, the V gene TRBV7-9; TRBD1 is a possible D gene (6 bases). CDR3 residues: CASSSGQYASPLHF. In DNA, the CDR3 is TGTGCCAGCAGCTCCGGACAGTACGCCTCACCCCTCCACTTT.